Listed here are 25 T cell receptor beta chains from one sample, sequenced in a study of response to subunit inactivated influenza vaccine (dated by TCRdb to between 2018 and 2020). Receptors were amplified or captured by RT-PCR. Instrument used: Illumina HiSeq 2500. TCRdb passed the public sequencing reads through fastp at Q25 and MiXCR, retaining productive beta sequences. Under each unique CDR3 protein, matching rows form one entry showing the most common genes and DNA. The sample includes 600,000 to 700,000 distinct CDR3 sequences, with 12% to 15% observed a single time. Together, the top ten hold around 7.6% of the sample. The input for sequencing was PBMCs from blood, taken 14 to 15 days before vaccination. The receptors shown here come from a man aged 45-65 years who received an inactivated influenza vaccine. Donor details come from another sample of the same person, matched by shared clones.

The table lists this clonotype with many counts. The DNA for the CDR3 is TGCGCCAGCAGCTTAAGCCTAGCGGGGGTTGGGGCCTACGAGCAGTACTTC. Its translation is CASSLSLAGVGAYEQYF. The gene calls are TRBV5-1 and TRBJ2-7; 10 bases align to TRBD2. The CDR3 runs 17 residues. Germline CDR1 is SGHRS and CDR2 is YFSETQ. V shed 2 bases and J 2 bases; nucleotides not matched to a gene: 10.

The chain couples TRBV7-8 to TRBJ2-6, with D perhaps TRBD2 (6 bases). Germline V CDR1 and CDR2: SGHVS, FQNEAQ. V was pared by 5 bases and J by 2 bases, with 22 bases between. The CDR3 is 19 amino acids. The CDR3 reads CASSQRQTSTRAGANVLTF. DNA of the CDR3: TGTGCCAGCAGCCAACGGCAGACTAGTACGAGGGCTGGGGCCAACGTCCTGACTTTC.

This chain joins TRBV12-3 or TRBV12-4 and TRBJ2-5; no reliable D call. V was pared by 6 bases and J by 4 bases, with 12 bases between. There are 13 residues in the CDR3. CDR3 region: CASRPSVAETQYF. The CDR3 DNA follows: TGTGCCAGCAGGCCGTCCGTGGCAGAGACCCAGTACTTC.

This chain joins TRBV12-3 or TRBV12-4 and TRBJ1-5; tentative D call: TRBD1 (5 bases). The ends were cut back, 6 bases at V and 4 bases at J, with 13 bases in the middle. The CDR3 loop spans 14 amino acids. The CDR3 here is CASRAGTVNQPQHF. The CDR3 DNA reads as TGTGCCAGCAGGGCAGGGACCGTGAATCAGCCCCAGCATTTT.

This clonotype showed up just a few times. The V gene is TRBV12-3 or TRBV12-4, the J gene TRBJ2-3; TRBD2 matches 9 bases. V trimming: 6 bases; J trimming: 12 bases; junction bases outside the gene matches: 16. CDR3 size: 15 residues. The CDR3 DNA reads TGTGCCAGCAGCCCCTCCGCGACTAGCGGTCTTTCCCAGTATTTT. Protein product: CASSPSATSGLSQYF.

The V gene is TRBV3-1, the J gene TRBJ2-4; D is uncertain. The germline CDR1 and CDR2 sequences are LGHDT and YNNKEL (reference sequence). The CDR3 runs to 17 residues. The V and J ends lost 0 bases and 2 bases respectively, with 14 bases between them. CDR3 nucleotide sequence: TGTGCCAGCAGCCAAGATCGGAGCTCCTTAACCAAAAACATTCAGTACTTC. It yields the protein CASSQDRSSLTKNIQYF.

The V and J genes are TRBV5-1 and TRBJ1-6; no clear D. Trimming left V 0 bases short and J 4 bases short, with 11 bases between. Germline V gene sequence: CDR1 SGHRS, CDR2 YFSETQ. The CDR3 has 16 residues. CDR3 sequence (DNA): TGCGCCAGCAGCTTGGAGGCAGCGACTTATAATTCACCCCTCCACTTT. It specifies CASSLEAATYNSPLHF.

The rearrangement joins TRBV7-2 to TRBJ1-2; 8 bases map to TRBD1. The trim removed 6 bases at V and 7 bases at J, leaving 10 bases unmatched. CDR3 length: 14 amino acids. Germline CDR1 reads SGHTA; CDR2 reads FQGNSA. CDR3 DNA sequence: TGTGCCAGCAGTACAGGACAGGGTGTGCGTGGCTACACCTTC. Amino acid sequence: CASSTGQGVRGYTF. Full variable domain (outside the CDR3, taken from reference TRBV7-2 and TRBJ1-2): GAGVSQSPSNKVTEKGKDVELRCDPISGHTALYWYRQSLGQGLEFLIYFQGNSAPDKSGLPSDRFSAERTGGSVSTLTIQRTQQEDSAVYLCASSTGQGVRGYTFGSGTRLTVV.

The V and J genes are TRBV18 and TRBJ2-1, with 12 bases fitting TRBD2. Germline CDR1 KGHSH, CDR2 LQKENI. The CDR3 covers 17 residues. With V trimmed by 2 bases and J by 4 bases, 6 bases remained unmatched. CDR3 nucleotide sequence: TGTGCCAGCTCACCATCAGCCGGGACTAGCGGGTACAATGAGCAGTTCTTC. It yields the protein CASSPSAGTSGYNEQFF. The full variable domain, with the rest looked up from reference TRBV18 and TRBJ2-1, is NAGVMQNPRHLVRRRGQEARLRCSPMKGHSHVYWYRQLPEEGLKFMVYLQKENIIDESGMPKERFSAEFPKEGPSILRIQQVVRGDSAAYFCASSPSAGTSGYNEQFFGPGTRLTVL.

The chain links TRBV7-6 to TRBJ1-2, with D unclear. V lost 0 bases, J lost 1 base, and 15 bases lay in between. Germline CDR1 reads SGHVS; CDR2 reads FNYEAQ. The CDR3 contains 17 residues. CDR3 sequence reads: CASSLAEGEAVNYGYTF. CDR3 in DNA: TGTGCCAGCAGCTTAGCGGAGGGAGAGGCCGTTAACTATGGCTACACCTTC.

V is TRBV20-1 and J is TRBJ2-5; 14 bases agree with TRBD2. V shed 2 bases, J shed 2 bases, and the junction held 7 bases outside the gene matches. The CDR3 sequence is 17 residues long. Looked up from germline, CDR1 is DFQATT and CDR2 is SNEGSKA (reference sequence). This chain's CDR3 is CSARLPGLAGVQETQYF. In DNA form, the CDR3 reads TGCAGTGCTAGACTTCCGGGACTAGCGGGGGTACAAGAGACCCAGTACTTC.

This clonotype was observed at least ten times. The V and J genes are TRBV5-1 and TRBJ2-3, with D unresolved. The CDR3 has 13 amino acids. Trimming took 3 bases from V and 4 from J, leaving 9 bases between them. The germline gives CDR1 SGHRS, CDR2 YFSETQ. The CDR3 region has the DNA TGCGCCAGCAGCTCCAAGTCCGCAGATACGCAGTATTTT. The encoded protein is CASSSKSADTQYF.

V usage is TRBV7-2 and J usage is TRBJ2-5, with D maybe TRBD2 (6 bases). In germline, CDR1 is SGHTA, CDR2 FQGNSA. The CDR3 is 15 amino acids. Trimming took 7 bases from V and 1 from J, leaving 16 bases between them. The CDR3 bases are TGTGCCAGCACCCCTGACTCCGGGGGCCAAGAGACCCAGTACTTC. Residues: CASTPDSGGQETQYF.

The chain combines TRBV7-2 with TRBJ2-7; D gene unclear. The V gene's germline CDR1 is SGHTA and CDR2 FQGNSA. The CDR3 spans 12 residues. The V and J ends lost 5 bases and 12 bases respectively, with 17 bases between them. CDR3 nucleotide sequence: TGTGCCAGCAGCCACGGCCCGTATCCCCCGTACTTC. Encoded protein: CASSHGPYPPYF.

The chain couples TRBV15 to TRBJ2-1; 9 nucleotides match TRBD2. The CDR3 is 15 amino acids. Germline CDR1 is LNHNV and CDR2 is YYDKDF (reference sequence). Trimming at V came to 0 bases and at J to 14 bases, leaving 11 bases not matched to a gene. CDR3 sequence reads: CATSRDRAGGPSEFF. CDR3 nucleotide sequence: TGTGCCACCAGCAGAGATAGGGCGGGGGGGCCTTCGGAGTTCTTC.

This clonotype was picked up a small number of times. This rearrangement joins TRBV20-1 to TRBJ2-1, with 9 bases that match TRBD2. CDR1 is DFQATT and CDR2 is SNEGSKA in the germline V gene (reference sequence). CDR3 length equals 16 residues. V shed 6 bases and J 7 bases; nucleotides not matched to a gene: 16. The CDR3 reads CSAPRDIWREGNEQFF. The CDR3 region has the DNA TGCAGTGCCCCGCGGGACATCTGGCGGGAGGGAAATGAGCAGTTCTTC.

This clonotype was observed many times. The gene calls are TRBV29-1 and TRBJ2-5, with 11 bases matching TRBD2. Looked up from germline, CDR1 is SQVTM and CDR2 is ANQGSEA. This CDR3 comprises 15 residues. The J segment lost 1 base and the V segment lost 4 bases, leaving 5 bases of the junction unmatched. CDR3 bases: TGCAGCGTTGGGACTAGCGGGTCCTTCCAAGAGACCCAGTACTTC. The encoded protein is CSVGTSGSFQETQYF. The whole variable domain, filled in from reference TRBV29-1 and TRBJ2-5, reads SAVISQKPSRDICQRGTSLTIQCQVDSQVTMMFWYRQQPGQSLTLIATANQGSEATYESGFVIDKFPISRPNLTFSTLTVSNMSPEDSSIYLCSVGTSGSFQETQYFGPGTRLLVL.

This clonotype came up many times. The V gene is TRBV5-1, the J gene TRBJ1-1; 9 bases are shared with TRBD1. This CDR3 spans 13 amino acids. V lost 2 bases, J lost 7 bases, and 3 bases stayed unmatched. Germline V gene lookup returns CDR1 SGHRS and CDR2 YFSETQ. The CDR3 region is CASSFGQGNEAFF. As DNA, the CDR3 is TGCGCCAGCAGCTTCGGACAGGGGAATGAAGCTTTCTTT.

A remark on this clonotype: One base away lies a much larger clone, so this may be a sequencing read error. The J gene is TRBJ2-5, the V gene TRBV4-3; 12 bases are a match to TRBD2. Germline V lookup: CDR1 LGHNA, CDR2 YSLEER. The CDR3 spans 16 residues. V shed 0 bases and J 3 bases; nucleotides not matched to a gene: 2. In nucleotides, the CDR3 is TGCGCCAGCAGCCAAGAGGCTAGCGGGGGGGAAGAGACCCAGTACTTC. Translating gives CASSQEASGGEETQYF.

The chain employs TRBV20-1 and TRBJ2-3, with TRBD2 matching 10 bases. The trim removed 4 bases at V and 3 bases at J, leaving 7 bases unmatched. The CDR3 consists of 15 residues. CDR1 DFQATT and CDR2 SNEGSKA come from the germline V gene (reference sequence). The CDR3 coding sequence is TGCAGTGCTATTCGCGCTAGCGGGAGAACAGATACGCAGTATTTT. It encodes CSAIRASGRTDTQYF.

The chain joins TRBV12-3 or TRBV12-4 to TRBJ2-1; 9 bases align to TRBD1. CDR3 length equals 16 residues. V trimming: 7 bases; J trimming: 1 base; junction bases outside the gene matches: 8. This CDR3 is CASITTGGSSYNEQFF. The CDR3 coding sequence is TGTGCCAGCATTACCACAGGGGGCTCATCCTACAATGAGCAGTTCTTC.

This clonotype was seen ten or more times. V usage is TRBV13 and J usage is TRBJ2-3; D is possibly TRBD2 (5 bases). Germline V lookup: CDR1 PRHDT, CDR2 FYEKMQ (reference sequence). The CDR3 runs 14 residues. Deletions cut 3 bases from V and 13 bases from J, with 20 bases between. Here the CDR3 DNA reads TGTGCCAGCAGCTTGTATACGGGGAGCGGTTCAGAGTATTTT. Residues: CASSLYTGSGSEYF.

V is TRBV5-6 and J is TRBJ2-7; a possible D gene is TRBD1 (5 bases). The CDR3 loop spans 17 amino acids. V lost 0 bases and J 2 bases, leaving 18 bases between the germline ends. Germline CDR1 and CDR2: SGHDT and YYEEEE. The CDR3 DNA is TGTGCCAGCAGCTTGGCCGGTACAGGCCCCGCTACCTACGAGCAGTACTTC. Its translation: CASSLAGTGPATYEQYF.

Only a few counts were recorded for this clonotype. V usage is TRBV6-5 and J usage is TRBJ1-1; a weak D match, TRBD1 (6 bases). CDR1 and CDR2 from the germline V gene are MNHEY and SVGAGI. The V and J ends lost 5 bases and 4 bases respectively, with 14 bases between them. The CDR3 consists of 14 residues. The CDR3 DNA reads TGTGCCAGCAGTCTACAGGGTTCAACCACTGAAGCTTTCTTT. This translates into CASSLQGSTTEAFF.

This clonotype was seen a handful of times. The chain employs TRBV18 and TRBJ2-7; the D is unclear. Germline CDR1 reads KGHSH; CDR2 reads LQKENI. Trimming left V 3 bases short and J 5 bases short, with 11 bases between. The CDR3 spans 13 residues. CDR3 in DNA: TGTGCCAGCTCACCGGGCAGTTCCCACGAGCAGTACTTC. It specifies CASSPGSSHEQYF.